Sequencing of this T cell receptor beta chain was carried out in a study of blood T cell repertoires in COVID-19 (TCRdb year 2020). Study-level background: Samples from collaborators originated in the United States, Italy and Spain and spanned both the acute and convalescent phases of COVID-19. The material from the prospective study consisted of cDNA or gDNA derived from T cells, B-cell-depleted T cells, or PBMCs. Deeply sampled blood TCRbeta repertoires from subjects exposed to, actively infected with, or recovered from COVID-19 were included in the dataset. The repertoires were made available in a free public database intended to serve as a resource for research on the immune response to SARS-CoV-2. Samples were obtained from the ongoing ImmuneRACE study (first 160 participants) and from some 1,300 subjects provided by 6 global collaborators. Nearly every sample came with metadata listing a de-identified subject ID, COVID-19 status, age in years and sex. Where available, HLA class I and class II types were taken from metadata supplied by the sample provider and were not determined by assay-based typing.

Beyond this particular receptor, the publication reports: How much clinical and demographic metadata was included differed by source and by participant, and the metadata was provided uncurated.

TCRbeta CDR3 regions were amplified from genomic DNA by means of the immunoSEQ Assay, a bias-controlled multiplex PCR. The original methods were these. The number of nucleated cells in each sample was estimated by amplification of reference gene primers within the assay. Sequence reads were collapsed and filtered to measure the absolute abundance of every unique TCRbeta CDR3 rearrangement. For each sample, productive Simpson clonality was calculated as the square root of Simpson's diversity index across productive rearrangements. TCRdb took over this immuneACCESS table, retaining in-frame rearrangements with V and J assigned. Such tables are incomplete; in checked studies, under half of the missing clones stem from an unresolved V gene, and the remainder is unexplained. V and J calls plus clone size are reproduced from that table; the DNA served to infer D and trimming. Here the sample has around 100,000 clones; roughly nine tenths occur a single time. Clones ranked in the top ten supply 2% to 2.5% of the sample.

Each collaborating institution followed its own protocols to collect whole blood in K2EDTA tubes. For TCRbeta analysis, collaborators shipped samples in one of three forms: frozen whole blood, isolated PBMCs, or DNA extracted from either of those sample types. With respect to this clone: Its antigen is not yet known. Base qualities are not at hand, and no much larger clone is one base apart.

Reading from cysteine to phenylalanine, the CDR3 counts 15 amino acids. Of all the DNA, just the CDR3 is kept, 45 bases in frame from base 1. The V and J ends are trimmed by 3 bases and 8 bases, leaving 17 bases between them. For CDR1 and CDR2, the germline V gene lists SGDLS and YYNGEE. The specimen sequenced was peripheral blood. The sequence was obtained from a man aged 50-60 years with active COVID-19. The rearranged chain carries TRBV9 and TRBJ1-4; TRBD1 is perhaps the D gene, given 5 matching bases. This receptor carries the CDR3 CASSGGEGSGEKLFF. The base sequence is TGTGCCAGCAGCGGGGGGGAAGGGTCTGGCGAAAAACTGTTTTTT.